Sequencing of this T cell receptor beta chain was carried out in a study of cytomegalovirus exposure and HLA in healthy donors. The germline V gene encodes CDR1 MNHEY and CDR2 SMNVEV (reference sequence). Trimming pared 1 base from V and 1 base from J, leaving 14 bases between. The CDR3 consists of 17 residues. The PCR was carried out with 60 Vbeta primers and 13 Jbeta primers. Sequencing used immunoSEQ multiplex PCR; TCRdb keeps in-frame clones, though not all of them. The sample includes about 190,000 clones, 82% of them seen just once. This clonotype was sampled from a woman aged 18 to 35 in good health and CMV-seronegative. The specimen sequenced was PBMCs. The chain couples TRBV27 to TRBJ2-1, with no clear D. The CDR3 nucleotides read TGTGCCAGCAGTTTATTATCTCCCATCGGGTCCTACAATGAGCAGTTCTTC. Protein product: CASSLLSPIGSYNEQFF.